This T cell receptor (beta chain) was captured in a study of long-term antiretroviral therapy in people with HIV (dated 2022 in TCRdb). General notes on the study: The earliest samples were collected roughly a decade before the 2015 WHO recommendation for immediate ART, at a time when ART was usually postponed until CD4 counts fell. Among the 30 or so participants with HIV, eleven to twelve were female. The cohort contributed roughly 190 cryopreserved PBMC samples from about 31 adults with confirmed HIV infection, collected serially over a mean of approximately six years (range 1-12). This retrospective serial study examined whether starting ART and sustained HIV suppression were associated with changes in the composition and diversity of the TRB repertoire in peripheral blood. No cross-contamination during QIAcube processing was shown when test extractions of a monoclonal T-cell line were performed alongside some 33 polyclonal samples. Overall study results and their limits: Because PBMC availability was limited, only the TCR beta chain was sequenced, with no alpha chain pairing. HIV repertoires had narrower CDR3 length ranges than controls, and the network structure suggested an antigen-experienced repertoire that shifted only slightly toward naive after ART. The samples span the years 2004 to 2017, and the ART regimens used at that time may not be as effective as current regimens. Because pre-ART samples had limited cell numbers, profiling was done on unsorted PBMC rather than on sorted CD4+ and CD8+ T cells. At every time point, the repertoire was dominated by expanded TRB clones first identified before ART initiation, although this dominance fluctuated and, in many PLHIV, declined after ART. A significant increase in TRB diversity was found to be associated with ART initiation, although TRB diversity was observed to remain significantly below that of transplant donor controls even after long-term ART. No data were available on ART adherence, viral resistance or therapy changes, limiting inferences about post-ART repertoire changes.

In regard to this clone: Its antigen specificity is not known. Qualities for individual bases were not recorded, and no much larger clone is one base off.

Participants were included only if at least one PBMC sample before ART initiation and at least two post-ART samples were available. Every participant with HIV received treatment in the United States of America. Before DNA extraction, cryopreserved samples of about 1-10 million PBMC were thawed and washed. At the time of the earliest PBMC sample, participants with HIV were aged between roughly 20 and 55 years. PBMC samples from each participant spanned 1-4 timepoints before ART initiation and 2-8 timepoints after ART initiation, with a median of 7 samples. Serial HIV viral load, CD4+ T-cell count, ART history and demographic data were obtained for every participant. Genomic DNA was extracted from unsorted PBMC with a Qiagen kit on a QIAcube, processed in batches of 12 samples. The CDR3 contains 15 residues, cysteine and phenylalanine counted. Only the CDR3 DNA stays, 45 bases, in frame from base 1. The germline V gene encodes CDR1 ENHRY and CDR2 SYGVKD. The V end loses 3 bases and the J end loses 0 bases, and a stretch of 10 bases separates them.

The immunoSEQ hsTCRB v3.0 assay was used at survey level resolution to sequence the TRB variable region. TRB sequencing targeted a depth of about 40,000-50,000 T-cell genomes per sample. TRB libraries were pooled and sequenced on an Illumina MiSeq using a v3 150-cycle kit. As for the authors' bioinformatics: Repertoire analysis was run in R within a reproducible Nextflow workflow that covered QC, data transformation and analysis. LymphoSeq2, an R package for AIRR-Seq data exploration, was used to implement custom analyses. A handful of samples yielding fewer than 5000 total TRB sequences were excluded, leaving more than 150 analyzed HIV repertoires. Among the approximately 190 retained HIV repertoires, some 60 were collected before ART initiation and 129 after ART initiation. Repertoires were downsampled to 5000 TRB nucleotide sequences, and summary statistics were averaged over 100 downsampling iterations. The analysis kept only TRB sequences whose CDR3 regions were at least seven amino acids long. Diversity was assessed using a clonality score derived from Shannon entropy and using the Gini coefficient. In the repertoire networks, any two of the top 5000 CDR3 amino acid sequences were connected whenever the two sequences differed by an edit distance of one. For TRB CDR3 amino acid sequences, GLIPH2 was used to predict antigen specificity groups and MHC restriction. Known CMV, EBV, HIV or tissue antigen associations were flagged by matching CDR3 amino acid sequences against VDJdb and McPAS-TCR. Pre-ART, post-ART and control groups were compared with Wilcoxon signed-rank tests and Holm-Bonferroni correction. The table was pulled from immuneACCESS by TCRdb, which kept in-frame rearrangements only. Such tables lose some clones; where checked, under half of the loss comes from unresolved V genes, and the rest has no known cause. V, J and clone size derive from that table, while D and trimming were established from the DNA sequence. Recorded for this sample are approximately 26,000 clones; around 84% of them occurred a single time. Clones ranked in the top ten supply approximately 9.5% of the sample.

The chain was built from TRBV10-3 and TRBJ2-3; 5 matching bases give a weak D call of TRBD2. This TCR derives from a man aged 35-49 years with HIV. The material sequenced was unsorted PBMCs, taken 2.3 years after starting antiretroviral therapy. The CDR3 sequence is CAISDRGTSTDTQYF. The nucleotide sequence is TGTGCCATCAGTGATCGGGGAACTAGCACAGATACGCAGTATTTT.